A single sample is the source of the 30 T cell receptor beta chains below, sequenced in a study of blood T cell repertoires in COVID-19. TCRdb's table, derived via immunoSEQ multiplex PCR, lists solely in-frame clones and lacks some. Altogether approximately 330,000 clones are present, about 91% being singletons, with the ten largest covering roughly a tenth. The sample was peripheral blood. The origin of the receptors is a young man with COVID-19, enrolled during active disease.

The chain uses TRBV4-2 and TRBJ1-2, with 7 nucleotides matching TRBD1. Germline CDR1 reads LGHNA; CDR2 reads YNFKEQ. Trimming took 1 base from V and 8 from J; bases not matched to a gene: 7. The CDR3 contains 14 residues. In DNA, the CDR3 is TGTGCCAGCAGCCAAGGCGACTCGGGACAGGGCTACACCTTC. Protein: CASSQGDSGQGYTF.

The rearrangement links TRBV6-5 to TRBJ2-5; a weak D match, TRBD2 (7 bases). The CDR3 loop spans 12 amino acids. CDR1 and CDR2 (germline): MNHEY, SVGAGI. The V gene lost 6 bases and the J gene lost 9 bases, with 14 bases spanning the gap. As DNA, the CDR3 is TGTGCCAGCAGGCCCCCGGGGGGCCCCCAGTACTTC. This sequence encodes CASRPPGGPQYF.

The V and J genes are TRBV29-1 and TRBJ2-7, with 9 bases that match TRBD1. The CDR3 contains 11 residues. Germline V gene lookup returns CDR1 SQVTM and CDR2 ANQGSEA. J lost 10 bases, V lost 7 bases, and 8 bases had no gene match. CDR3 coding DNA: TGCAGCGGCTATACAGGGGGCGGACAGTACTTC. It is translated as CSGYTGGGQYF.

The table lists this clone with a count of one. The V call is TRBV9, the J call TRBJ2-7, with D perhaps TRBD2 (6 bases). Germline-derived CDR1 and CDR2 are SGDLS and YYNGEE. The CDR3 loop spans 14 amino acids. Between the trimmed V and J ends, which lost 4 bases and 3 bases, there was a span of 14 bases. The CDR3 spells CASSLSPEGYEQYF. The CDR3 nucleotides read TGTGCCAGCAGCCTCTCCCCGGAGGGCTACGAGCAGTACTTC.

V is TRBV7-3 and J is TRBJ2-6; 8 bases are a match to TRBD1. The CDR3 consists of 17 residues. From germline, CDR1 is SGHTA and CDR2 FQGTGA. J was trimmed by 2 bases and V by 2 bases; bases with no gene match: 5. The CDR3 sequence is CASSLLDRAPGANVLTF. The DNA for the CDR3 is TGTGCCAGCAGCTTACTGGACAGGGCGCCTGGGGCCAACGTCCTGACTTTC.

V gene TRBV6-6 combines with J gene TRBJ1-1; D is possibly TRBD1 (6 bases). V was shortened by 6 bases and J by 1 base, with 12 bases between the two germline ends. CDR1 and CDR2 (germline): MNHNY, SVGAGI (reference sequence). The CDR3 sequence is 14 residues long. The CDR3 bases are TGTGCCAGCAGACCTGACAGGAGGAACACTGAAGCTTTCTTT. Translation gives CASRPDRRNTEAFF.

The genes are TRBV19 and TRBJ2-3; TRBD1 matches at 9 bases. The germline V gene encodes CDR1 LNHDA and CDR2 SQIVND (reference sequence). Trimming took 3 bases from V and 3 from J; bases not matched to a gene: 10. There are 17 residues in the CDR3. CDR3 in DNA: TGTGCCAGTAGTATCTACAGGACAGGGGTTGGGACAGATACGCAGTATTTT. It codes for CASSIYRTGVGTDTQYF.

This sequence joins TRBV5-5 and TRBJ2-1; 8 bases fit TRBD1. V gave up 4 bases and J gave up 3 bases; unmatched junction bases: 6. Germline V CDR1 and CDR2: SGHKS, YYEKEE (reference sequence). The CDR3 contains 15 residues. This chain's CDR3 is CASSNGQGGYNEQFF. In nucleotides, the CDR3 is TGTGCCAGCAGCAACGGACAGGGAGGCTACAATGAGCAGTTCTTC.

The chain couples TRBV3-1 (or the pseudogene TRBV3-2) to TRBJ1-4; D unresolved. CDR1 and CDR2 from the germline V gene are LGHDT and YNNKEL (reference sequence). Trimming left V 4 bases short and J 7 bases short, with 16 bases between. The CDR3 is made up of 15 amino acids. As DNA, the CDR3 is TGTGCCAGCAGCCGCTCCGGGATTCCGGGTGAAAAACTGTTTTTT. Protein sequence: CASSRSGIPGEKLFF.

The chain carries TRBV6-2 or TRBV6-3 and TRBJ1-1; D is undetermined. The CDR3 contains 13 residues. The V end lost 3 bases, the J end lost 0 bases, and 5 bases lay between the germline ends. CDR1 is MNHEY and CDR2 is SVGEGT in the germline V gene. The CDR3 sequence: CASSYNMNTEAFF. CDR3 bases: TGTGCCAGCAGTTATAACATGAACACTGAAGCTTTCTTT.

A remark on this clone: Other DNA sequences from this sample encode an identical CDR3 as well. The CDR3: CASSYSEGYEQYF. CDR3 nucleotide sequence: TGTGCCAGCAGTTACTCCGAGGGTTACGAGCAGTACTTC. J is TRBJ2-7 and V is TRBV6-5; a weak D match, TRBD2 (5 bases). The CDR3 spans 13 residues. V lost 0 bases and J 4 bases, leaving 7 bases between the germline ends. Germline V CDR1 and CDR2: MNHEY, SVGAGI.

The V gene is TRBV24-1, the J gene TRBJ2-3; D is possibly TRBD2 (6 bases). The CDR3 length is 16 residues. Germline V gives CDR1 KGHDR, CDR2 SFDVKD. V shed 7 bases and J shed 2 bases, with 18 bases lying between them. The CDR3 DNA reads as TGTGCCACCAGCAGTGGGGGGAACTTCGACACAGATACGCAGTATTTT. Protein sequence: CATSSGGNFDTDTQYF.

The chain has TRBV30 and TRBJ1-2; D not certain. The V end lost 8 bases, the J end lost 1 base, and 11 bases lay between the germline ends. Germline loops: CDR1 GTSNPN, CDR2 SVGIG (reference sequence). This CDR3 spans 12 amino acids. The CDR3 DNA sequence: TGTGCCCGGCGGGCAGTTAACTATGGCTACACCTTC. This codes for CARRAVNYGYTF.

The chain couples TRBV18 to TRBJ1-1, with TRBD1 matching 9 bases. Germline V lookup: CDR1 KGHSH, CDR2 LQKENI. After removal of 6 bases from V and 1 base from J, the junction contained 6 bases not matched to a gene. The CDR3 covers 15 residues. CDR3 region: CASSTGQGRNTEAFF. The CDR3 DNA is TGTGCCAGCTCCACGGGACAGGGAAGGAACACTGAAGCTTTCTTT. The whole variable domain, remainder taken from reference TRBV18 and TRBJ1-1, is NAGVMQNPRHLVRRRGQEARLRCSPMKGHSHVYWYRQLPEEGLKFMVYLQKENIIDESGMPKERFSAEFPKEGPSILRIQQVVRGDSAAYFCASSTGQGRNTEAFFGQGTRLTVV.

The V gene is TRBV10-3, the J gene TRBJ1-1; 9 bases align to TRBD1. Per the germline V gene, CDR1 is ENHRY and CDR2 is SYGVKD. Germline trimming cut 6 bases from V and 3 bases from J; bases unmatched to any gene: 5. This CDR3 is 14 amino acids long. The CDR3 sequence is CAIRDRQGDTEAFF. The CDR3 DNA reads TGTGCCATCAGAGATCGACAGGGGGACACTGAAGCTTTCTTT.

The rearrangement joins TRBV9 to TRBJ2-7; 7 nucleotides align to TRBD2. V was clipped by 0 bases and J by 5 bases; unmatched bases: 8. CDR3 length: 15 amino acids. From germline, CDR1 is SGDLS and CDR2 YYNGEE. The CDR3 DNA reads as TGTGCCAGCAGCGTAGCGGGAGGACCTTGGGACGAGCAGTACTTC. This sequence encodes CASSVAGGPWDEQYF.

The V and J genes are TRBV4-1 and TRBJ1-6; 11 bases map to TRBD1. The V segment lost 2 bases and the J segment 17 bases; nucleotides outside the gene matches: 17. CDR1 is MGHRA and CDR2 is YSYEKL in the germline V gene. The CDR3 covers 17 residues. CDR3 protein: CASSQIPGTDRGRGFHF. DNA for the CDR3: TGCGCCAGCAGCCAAATTCCGGGCACGGACAGGGGGCGAGGCTTCCACTTT.

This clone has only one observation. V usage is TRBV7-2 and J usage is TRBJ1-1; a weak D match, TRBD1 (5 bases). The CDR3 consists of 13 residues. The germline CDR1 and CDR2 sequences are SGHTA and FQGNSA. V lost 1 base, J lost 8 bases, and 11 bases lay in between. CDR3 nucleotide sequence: TGTGCCAGCAGCTTAGTTGGGGGGGTCGAAGCTTTCTTT. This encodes CASSLVGGVEAFF.

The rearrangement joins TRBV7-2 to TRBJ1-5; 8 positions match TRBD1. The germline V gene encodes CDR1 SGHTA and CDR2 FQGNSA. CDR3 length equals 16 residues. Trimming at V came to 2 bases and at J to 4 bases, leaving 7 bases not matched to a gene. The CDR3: CASSLFTGGLNQPQHF. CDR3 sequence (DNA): TGTGCCAGCAGCTTATTTACAGGGGGATTGAATCAGCCCCAGCATTTT.

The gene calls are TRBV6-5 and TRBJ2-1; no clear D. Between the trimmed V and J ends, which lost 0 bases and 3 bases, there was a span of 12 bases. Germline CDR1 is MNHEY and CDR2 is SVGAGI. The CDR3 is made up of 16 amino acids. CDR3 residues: CASSYSIPRHYNEQFF. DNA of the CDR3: TGTGCCAGCAGTTACTCTATTCCCAGACACTACAATGAGCAGTTCTTC.

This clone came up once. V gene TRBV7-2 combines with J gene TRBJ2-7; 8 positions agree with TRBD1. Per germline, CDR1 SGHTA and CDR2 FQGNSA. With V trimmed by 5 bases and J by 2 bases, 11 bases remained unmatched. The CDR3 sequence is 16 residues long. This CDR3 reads CASSPFTGGKTYEQYF. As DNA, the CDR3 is TGTGCCAGCAGCCCTTTCACAGGGGGAAAAACCTACGAGCAGTACTTC.

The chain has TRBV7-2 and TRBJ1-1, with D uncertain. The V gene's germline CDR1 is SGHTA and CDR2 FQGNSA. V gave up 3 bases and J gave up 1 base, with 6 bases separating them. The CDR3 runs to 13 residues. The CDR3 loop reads CASSFVENTEAFF. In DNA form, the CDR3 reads TGTGCCAGCAGCTTCGTAGAGAACACTGAAGCTTTCTTT.

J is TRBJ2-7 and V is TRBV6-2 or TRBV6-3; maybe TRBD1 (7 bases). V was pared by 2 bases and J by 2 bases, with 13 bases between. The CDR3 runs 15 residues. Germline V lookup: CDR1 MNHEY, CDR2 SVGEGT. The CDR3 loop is CASSYAGGRPYEQYF. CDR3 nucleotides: TGTGCCAGCAGTTACGCAGGGGGGAGGCCCTACGAGCAGTACTTC.

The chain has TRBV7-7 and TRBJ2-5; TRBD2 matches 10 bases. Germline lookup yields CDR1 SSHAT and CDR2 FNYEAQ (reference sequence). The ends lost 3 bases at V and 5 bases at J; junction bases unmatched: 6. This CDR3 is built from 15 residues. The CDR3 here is CASSLSSGSGETQYF. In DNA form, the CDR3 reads TGTGCCAGCAGCTTGTCTAGCGGGAGCGGTGAGACCCAGTACTTC.

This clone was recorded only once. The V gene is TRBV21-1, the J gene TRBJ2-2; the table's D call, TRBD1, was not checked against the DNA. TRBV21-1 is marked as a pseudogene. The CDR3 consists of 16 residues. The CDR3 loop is CASSKSSRVGTGELFF. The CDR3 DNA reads TGTGCCAGCAGCAAAAGTAGCAGGGTAGGAACCGGGGAGCTGTTTTTT.

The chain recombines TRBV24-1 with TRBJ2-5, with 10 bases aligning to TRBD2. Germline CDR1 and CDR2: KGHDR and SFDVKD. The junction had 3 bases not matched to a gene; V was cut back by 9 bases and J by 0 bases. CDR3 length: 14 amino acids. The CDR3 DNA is TGTGCCACCGGTGGACTAGCGGACCAAGAGACCCAGTACTTC. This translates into CATGGLADQETQYF.

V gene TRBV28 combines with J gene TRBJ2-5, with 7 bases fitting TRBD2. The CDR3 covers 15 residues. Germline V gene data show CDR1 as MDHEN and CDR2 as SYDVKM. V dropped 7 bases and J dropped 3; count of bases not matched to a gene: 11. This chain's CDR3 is CASTKARTREETQYF. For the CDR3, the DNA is TGTGCCAGCACAAAGGCCCGGACTAGGGAAGAGACCCAGTACTTC.

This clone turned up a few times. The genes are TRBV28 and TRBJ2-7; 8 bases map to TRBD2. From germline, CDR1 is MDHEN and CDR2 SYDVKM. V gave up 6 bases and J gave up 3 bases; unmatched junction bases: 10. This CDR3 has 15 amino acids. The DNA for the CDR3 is TGTGCCAGCAGCCCGGGAGGGCCGCCTAGCTACGAGCAGTACTTC. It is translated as CASSPGGPPSYEQYF.

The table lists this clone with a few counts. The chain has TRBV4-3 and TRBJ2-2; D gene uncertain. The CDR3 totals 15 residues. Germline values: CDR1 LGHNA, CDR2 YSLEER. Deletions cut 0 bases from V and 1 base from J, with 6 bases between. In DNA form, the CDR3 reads TGCGCCAGCAGCCAAGATAGAAGGAACACCGGGGAGCTGTTTTTT. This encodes CASSQDRRNTGELFF.

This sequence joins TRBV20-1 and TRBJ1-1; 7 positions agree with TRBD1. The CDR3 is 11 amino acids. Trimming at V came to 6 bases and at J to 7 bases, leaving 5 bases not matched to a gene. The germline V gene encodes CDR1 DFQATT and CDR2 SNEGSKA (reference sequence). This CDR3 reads CSARRGLEAFF. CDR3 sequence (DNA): TGCAGTGCCAGAAGGGGGCTTGAAGCTTTCTTT.